The 24 T cell receptor beta chains below all came from one sample that was sequenced in a study of regulatory T cells in long-lasting Graves disease. Libraries of TCR beta came from iRepertoire HTBI primers plus Arm-PCR of CDR3 regions. In TCRdb, the multiplex PCR reads were re-called with MiXCR into one record per CDR3 protein. The table includes 370,000 or so distinct CDR3 sequences, 16% detected once. Time point in this sample: newly diagnosed GD, antithyroid drugs for less than 3 months. Making the TCR library involved RNA that had been extracted from PBMCs. Another study also made use of these data, one on T cells in Graves' hyperthyroidism and ophthalmopathy.

The sample here was peripheral blood mononuclear cells (PBMCs), taken at new diagnosis, from a patient treated with antithyroid drugs. Receptors originate from a woman aged 18-30 years with Graves disease.

This clonotype was counted many times. The V call is TRBV27, the J call TRBJ1-5; 7 nucleotides line up with TRBD1. The CDR3 runs to 15 residues. V lost 1 base and J lost 4; bases outside the gene matches: 4. CDR1 is MNHEY and CDR2 is SMNVEV in the germline V gene (reference sequence). The CDR3 region is CASSLWGQPNQPQHF. The CDR3 bases are TGTGCCAGCAGTTTATGGGGACAGCCAAATCAGCCCCAGCATTTT.

This clonotype was seen ten or more times. The chain recombines TRBV7-9 with TRBJ1-1, with D tentatively TRBD1 (5 bases). Germline CDR1 and CDR2: SEHNR and FQNEAQ (reference sequence). This CDR3 spans 16 amino acids. With 5 bases removed from V and 5 bases from J, the gap between germline ends came to 21 bases. As DNA, the CDR3 is TGTGCCAGCAGCCTCAATTTTAGGACAAGAGGAACTGAAGCTTTCTTT. It encodes CASSLNFRTRGTEAFF.

On this clonotype: One junction end does not reproduce the germline sequence, and a read error may be involved. The chain recombines TRBV4-2 with TRBJ2-3; D unresolved. Germline V lookup: CDR1 LGHNA, CDR2 YNFKEQ. CDR3 length: 12 residues. The CDR3 DNA reads as TGTGCCAGCAGCCAAGCGTCAGGACCCCCTGTGTTT. Protein product: CASSQASGPPVF.

This clonotype was found many times. The J gene is TRBJ2-7, the V gene TRBV2, with unresolved D. Trimming cost V 9 bases and J 7 bases, with 16 bases left between them. Germline V CDR1 and CDR2: SNHLY, FYNNEI. This CDR3 is 12 amino acids long. The CDR3: CASLRIGAEQYF. The CDR3 bases are TGTGCCAGTCTTAGAATAGGTGCGGAGCAGTACTTC.

At least ten counts were recorded for this clonotype. V gene TRBV10-1 combines with J gene TRBJ1-1, with D unclear. Trimming cost V 8 bases and J 1 base, with 11 bases left between them. Per germline, CDR1 WNHNN and CDR2 SYGVQD (reference sequence). This CDR3 comprises 13 residues. Here the CDR3 reads CASSRAWNTEAFF. CDR3 DNA sequence: TGCGCCAGCTCGAGAGCCTGGAACACTGAAGCTTTCTTT.

Notes on this clonotype: A read error may explain this, as a much larger clone is one base away. The chain employs TRBV30 and TRBJ2-7, with D hard to call. The CDR3 is 11 residues long. Germline CDR1 is GTSNPN and CDR2 is SVGIG (reference sequence). The CDR3 coding sequence is TGTGCCTGGAGTTCCGGGTACGAGCATTACTTC. Translated, it gives CAWSSGYEHYF.

The chain joins TRBV4-2 to TRBJ2-2; 9 nucleotides align to TRBD2. Germline V gene data show CDR1 as LGHNA and CDR2 as YNFKEQ. The trim removed 0 bases at V and 7 bases at J, leaving 9 bases unmatched. The CDR3 has 17 residues. The CDR3 sequence: CASSQEGAGGPVGELFF. The CDR3 DNA follows: TGTGCCAGCAGCCAAGAGGGGGCGGGGGGGCCGGTCGGGGAGCTGTTTTTT.

This chain links TRBV12-3 or TRBV12-4 with TRBJ1-5; D is perhaps TRBD1 (5 bases). V lost 3 bases, J lost 4 bases, and 7 bases lay in between. This CDR3 contains 13 residues. The CDR3 is CASSLRQNQPQHF. CDR3 nucleotides: TGTGCCAGCAGTTTGAGACAGAATCAGCCCCAGCATTTT.

This chain joins TRBV19 and TRBJ2-6; the match to TRBD1 covers 10 bases. This CDR3 spans 18 amino acids. Germline trimming cut 4 bases from V and 1 base from J; bases unmatched to any gene: 7. Germline values: CDR1 LNHDA, CDR2 SQIVND (reference sequence). The CDR3 nucleotides are TGTGCCAGTAGTACGACCCGGGACAGGGGATCTGGGGCCAACGTCCTGACTTTC. This gives the protein CASSTTRDRGSGANVLTF.

In its sample, this clonotype was seen a few times. The V gene is TRBV6-1, the J gene TRBJ2-2; D not certain. V was shortened by 7 bases and J by 2 bases, with 14 bases between the two germline ends. The CDR3 totals 15 residues. CDR1 and CDR2 from the germline V gene are MNHNS and SASEGT. CDR3 loop: CASIGGSLNTGELFF. The CDR3 nucleotides read TGTGCCAGCATCGGCGGTTCCCTTAACACCGGGGAGCTGTTTTTT.

Concerning this clonotype: A much larger clone differs by one base, so this may be a read error. This chain connects TRBV3-1 to TRBJ2-7; D is undetermined. V was cut by 6 bases and J by 6 bases, with 9 bases left in between. CDR1 and CDR2 from the germline V gene are LGHDT and YNNKEL (reference sequence). The CDR3 is 11 residues long. CDR3 in amino acids: CASRLGSEQYF. CDR3 bases: TGTGCCAGCAGACTTGGAAGCGAGCAGTACTTC.

This clonotype was picked up many times. The rearrangement uses TRBV20-1 and TRBJ2-3; maybe TRBD1 (5 bases). Germline V CDR1 and CDR2: DFQATT, SNEGSKA (reference sequence). The V end was cut by 1 base, the J end by 6 bases, with 20 bases between. This CDR3 region has 16 residues. DNA for the CDR3: TGCAGTGCTAGAGCCCCAGGGATATCCCCGATCGATACGCAGTATTTT. It codes for CSARAPGISPIDTQYF.

This clonotype was found a few times. A clone one base away is much larger, so this may be a read error. The chain recombines TRBV28 with TRBJ2-1; TRBD1 or TRBD2 may be the D gene (5 bases each). This CDR3 contains 14 residues. V lost 6 bases and J 6 bases, leaving 15 bases between the germline ends. Germline values: CDR1 MDHEN, CDR2 SYDVKM. The CDR3 DNA is TGTGCCAGCAGGGAGCCAGGGAGTAGCAATGAGCAGTTCTTC. Translation: CASREPGSSNEQFF.

This clonotype was observed many times. The rearrangement joins TRBV30 to TRBJ2-5; D gene uncertain. V was pared by 5 bases and J by 2 bases, with 9 bases between. This CDR3 region has 12 residues. From germline, CDR1 is GTSNPN and CDR2 SVGIG (reference sequence). CDR3 sequence reads: CAWQPLQETQYF. CDR3 bases: TGTGCCTGGCAACCCTTACAAGAGACCCAGTACTTC.

There are many counts of this clonotype. The gene calls are TRBV28 and TRBJ1-1, with 10 nucleotides matching TRBD1. The CDR3 runs to 18 residues. Germline-derived CDR1 and CDR2 are MDHEN and SYDVKM. Losses at the gene ends were 4 bases for V and 8 bases for J; bases not matched to a gene: 19. The CDR3 spells CASSSVDRGRSPSPEAFF. For the CDR3, the DNA is TGTGCCAGCAGTTCCGTAGACAGGGGGCGCTCGCCGTCCCCCGAAGCTTTCTTT.

This clonotype was picked up many times. This chain joins TRBV20-1 and TRBJ2-2; D not resolved. Germline V gene sequence: CDR1 DFQATT, CDR2 SNEGSKA (reference sequence). V dropped 1 base and J dropped 1 base, with 4 bases sitting between them. The CDR3 loop spans 13 amino acids. CDR3 in DNA: TGCAGTGCTAGAGGCCAGAACACCGGGGAGCTGTTTTTT. The encoded protein is CSARGQNTGELFF.

This clonotype came up many times. The genes are TRBV4-1 and TRBJ2-3, with D possibly matching TRBD2 (6 bases). The CDR3 runs 16 residues. V was clipped by 5 bases and J by 2 bases, with 17 bases between them. Germline values: CDR1 MGHRA, CDR2 YSYEKL. CDR3: CASSFRSGEATDTQYF. The CDR3 DNA is TGCGCCAGCAGCTTCCGGAGTGGGGAGGCCACAGATACGCAGTATTTT.

This clonotype was observed at least ten times. The genes are TRBV4-1 and TRBJ2-3; D is undetermined. Germline V gives CDR1 MGHRA, CDR2 YSYEKL. This CDR3 region has 14 residues. V lost 5 bases to trimming and J lost 6 bases, with 15 bases between them. The CDR3 nucleotides read TGCGCCAGCAGCAATGACGTGATGGGGGATACGCAGTATTTT. Translated, it gives CASSNDVMGDTQYF.

This clonotype was observed many times. The rearrangement joins TRBV3-1 to TRBJ2-5; no definite D call. Per the germline V gene, CDR1 is LGHDT and CDR2 is YNNKEL (reference sequence). The CDR3 is 15 amino acids. The V and J ends lost 4 bases and 4 bases respectively, with 16 bases between them. The CDR3, as DNA: TGTGCCAGCAGCCCCCTGTGGAACGGTAGAGAGACCCAGTACTTC. Translated: CASSPLWNGRETQYF.

This clonotype was seen repeatedly, ten times or more. The chain is built from TRBV10-3 and TRBJ2-1, with a weak D call TRBD1 (5 bases). Germline lookup yields CDR1 ENHRY and CDR2 SYGVKD. Trimming shortened V by 3 bases and J by 0 bases, and 12 bases separated the two germline ends. The CDR3 sequence is 16 residues long. The DNA of the CDR3 is TGTGCCATCAGTGACCAGGGTATCATCTCCTACAATGAGCAGTTCTTC. Encoded protein: CAISDQGIISYNEQFF.

This clonotype was found many times. CDR3 nucleotides: TGTGCCAGCAGCCAAGAGCTGGGTGCGCAGTATTTT. This sequence encodes CASSQELGAQYF. The V gene is TRBV3-1, the J gene TRBJ2-3; D not certain. V lost 0 bases and J lost 10, with 8 bases in between. Germline V gene data show CDR1 as LGHDT and CDR2 as YNNKEL (reference sequence). The CDR3 has 12 residues.

The J gene is TRBJ2-3, the V gene TRBV20-1, with TRBD2 matching 10 bases. There are 14 residues in the CDR3. Germline V gene lookup returns CDR1 DFQATT and CDR2 SNEGSKA (reference sequence). V was clipped by 5 bases and J by 2 bases; unmatched bases: 4. The CDR3 sequence: CSARSGGTTDTQYF. DNA of the CDR3: TGCAGTGCTCGTAGCGGGGGGACCACAGATACGCAGTATTTT.

J is TRBJ2-7 and V is TRBV9; maybe TRBD1 (5 bases). The CDR3 sequence is 13 residues long. Deletions cut 5 bases from V and 3 bases from J, with 12 bases between. Germline V gene data show CDR1 as SGDLS and CDR2 as YYNGEE. CDR3 loop: CASSDSFSYEQYF. CDR3 DNA: TGTGCCAGCAGTGACAGTTTTAGCTACGAGCAGTACTTC.

The chain recombines TRBV11-3 with TRBJ1-6; D unclear. The germline V gene encodes CDR1 SGHNT and CDR2 YENEEA. This CDR3 contains 13 residues. The CDR3 loop reads CADTAGFGSPLHF. As DNA, the CDR3 is TGTGCGGATACAGCGGGGTTTGGGTCACCCCTCCACTTT.